This T cell receptor (beta chain) was found in a study of shared clonotypes between healthy human individuals. Study in general: Samples came from a couple of female and three male donors aged 18 to 49. A donor's plate count was three for CD4 naive and three for CD4 memory; CD8 naive had two and CD8 memory one. The study's findings and limits: With few donors, the genetic and exposure-history diversity represented was limited.

Naive CD8 cells comprised CD45RO-negative, CCR7-positively selected cells, excluding terminally differentiated effector memory CD45RA+ cells. The CDR3 consists of 12 residues. V gave up 4 bases and J gave up 9 bases; unmatched junction bases: 6. CDR1 GTSNPN and CDR2 SVGIG come from the germline V gene (reference sequence). Original handling: Junction-only sequences without quality scores came from ImmunoSEQ, so filtering differed. The protocol was immunoSEQ multiplex PCR, while the TCRdb copy is restricted to in-frame clones and leaves out a portion. V and J calls and clone size are copied from that table; D and trimming were computed from the DNA. The sample lists roughly 550,000 clones, 95% to 96% occurring once. About this clone: The antigen is undetermined.

The receptor's source is a woman aged 30 to 39 in good health. Sequencing used naive CD8+ T cells sorted from blood. The chain recombines TRBV30 with TRBJ2-4, with TRBD1 matching over 7 bases. The CDR3 here is CAWTGTAGIQYF. CDR3 nucleotides: TGTGCCTGGACGGGGACAGCTGGCATTCAGTACTTC.